The 32 T cell receptor beta chains below come from one sample, sequenced in a study of CD8+ T cells in alopecia areata. After isolation, RNA underwent reverse transcription to generate cDNA as the sequencing template. The protocol was immunoSEQ multiplex PCR, while the TCRdb copy is restricted to in-frame clones and leaves out a portion. The sample consists of 100,000 to 150,000 clones, approximately 49% of them appearing once. Specimen: CD8+ T cells sorted from blood, collected at week 0. The receptors stem from a human donor with alopecia areata.

The rearrangement joins TRBV29-1 to TRBJ1-3; tentative D call: TRBD1 (5 bases). The CDR3 loop spans 14 amino acids. V lost 6 bases, J lost 0 bases, and 12 bases lay in between. CDR1 SQVTM and CDR2 ANQGSEA come from the germline V gene. The CDR3 bases are TGCAGCGTGTCGACAGTGTCCTCTGGAAACACCATATATTTT. Its translation: CSVSTVSSGNTIYF.

The sample holds a few counts of this clone. The rearrangement uses TRBV14 and TRBJ2-3; D is ambiguous. The germline gives CDR1 SGHDN, CDR2 FVKESK. The CDR3 runs to 11 residues. V lost 1 base and J lost 6, with 2 bases in between. CDR3: CASSQGDTQYF. CDR3 DNA: TGTGCCAGCAGCCAAGGGGATACGCAGTATTTT.

The rearrangement uses TRBV10-3 and TRBJ1-1, with TRBD1 identical over 9 bases. J lost 1 base, V lost 4 bases, and 4 bases had no gene match. The germline gives CDR1 ENHRY, CDR2 SYGVKD. The CDR3 has 15 residues. The CDR3 nucleotides are TGTGCCATCAGTGCCCGGACAGGGGAGAACACTGAAGCTTTCTTT. It yields the protein CAISARTGENTEAFF.

This clone was counted a few times. A read error may be the cause here, since a much bigger clone is one base away. Here the CDR3 reads CASSEETGGTDTQYF. The CDR3 DNA reads as TGTGCCAGCAGTGAAGAGACAGGGGGCACAGATACGCAGTATTTT. The V gene is TRBV6-4, the J gene TRBJ2-3; the match to TRBD1 covers 8 bases. CDR3 size: 15 residues. Germline-derived CDR1 and CDR2 are MRHNA and SNTAGT. V dropped 3 bases and J dropped 1; count of bases not matched to a gene: 3.

The sample holds a few counts of this clone. CDR3 coding DNA: TGTGCCAGCAGCTTAGGTTCCGGAGGGCTGGAAAACATTCAGTACTTC. Its protein is CASSLGSGGLENIQYF. The V and J genes are TRBV7-9 and TRBJ2-4; tentatively, D is TRBD2 (6 bases). Trimming stripped 1 base from V and 5 bases from J, with 15 bases between. The CDR3 contains 16 residues. Germline values: CDR1 SEHNR, CDR2 FQNEAQ (reference sequence).

Written as DNA, the CDR3 is TGTGCCAGCAGCAAACCGATCACCGGGGAGCTGTTTTTT. It is translated as CASSKPITGELFF. The chain is built from TRBV27 and TRBJ2-2; D is ambiguous. V was trimmed by 6 bases and J by 4 bases, leaving 9 bases between them. Looked up from germline, CDR1 is MNHEY and CDR2 is SMNVEV (reference sequence). CDR3 length equals 13 residues.

This sequence joins TRBV30 and TRBJ2-1; D possibly corresponds to TRBD2 (6 bases). Germline V gene sequence: CDR1 GTSNPN, CDR2 SVGIG (reference sequence). The germline V and J ends were trimmed by 4 bases and 5 bases, with 12 bases remaining between them. CDR3 length: 13 residues. The CDR3, as DNA: TGTGCCTGGACCCCTGGCGGGAACAATGAGCAGTTCTTC. This codes for CAWTPGGNNEQFF.

This clone was seen more than once but under ten times. The sample contains more than one DNA sequence encoding this CDR3. The chain joins TRBV29-1 to TRBJ2-1; D remains unclear. Germline CDR1 is SQVTM and CDR2 is ANQGSEA. V was pared by 4 bases and J by 6 bases, with 4 bases between. CDR3 length: 10 amino acids. Here the CDR3 reads CSVVGNEQFF. CDR3 bases: TGCAGCGTTGTCGGCAATGAGCAGTTCTTC.

The V gene is TRBV9, the J gene TRBJ2-3; D may match TRBD1 or TRBD2 (5 bases each). V was shortened by 1 base and J by 2 bases, with 8 bases between the two germline ends. From germline, CDR1 is SGDLS and CDR2 YYNGEE. There are 14 residues in the CDR3. This chain's CDR3 is CASSVMGDTDTQYF. DNA of the CDR3: TGTGCCAGCAGCGTAATGGGGGACACAGATACGCAGTATTTT.

This clone was seen a few times. V and J are TRBV5-1 and TRBJ1-2, with D possibly matching TRBD1 (5 bases). V lost 1 base and J 7 bases, leaving 11 bases between the germline ends. The CDR3 spans 13 residues. The germline CDR1 and CDR2 sequences are SGHRS and YFSETQ. CDR3 nucleotide sequence: TGCGCCAGCAGCTTGTGGGGGGAGAGTGGCTACACCTTC. Protein: CASSLWGESGYTF.

The chain is built from TRBV4-1 and TRBJ1-5; D is uncertain. Trimming cost V 1 base and J 8 bases, with 18 bases left between them. The CDR3 runs 16 residues. Germline V gene lookup returns CDR1 MGHRA and CDR2 YSYEKL. For the CDR3, the DNA is TGCGCCAGCAGCCAAGGCGCCTATAGCAATCAGGAGCCCCAGCATTTT. It yields the protein CASSQGAYSNQEPQHF.

This chain connects TRBV5-1 to TRBJ2-7; 7 nucleotides agree with TRBD1. After removal of 4 bases from V and 2 bases from J, the junction contained 9 bases not matched to a gene. The CDR3 covers 15 residues. From germline, CDR1 is SGHRS and CDR2 YFSETQ. This CDR3 reads CASSPDRVGTYEQYF. The CDR3 coding sequence is TGCGCCAGCAGCCCCGACAGGGTTGGAACCTACGAGCAGTACTTC.

This chain connects TRBV23-1 to TRBJ2-1; D unclear. TRBV23-1 is known as an ORF, though its function is uncertain. CDR3 size: 12 residues. Trimming cost V 8 bases and J 15 bases, with 20 bases left between them. The DNA for the CDR3 is TGCGCCAGCTCCTGGGATGACATAGCTCCGTTCTTC. It yields the protein CASSWDDIAPFF.

The chain recombines TRBV29-1 with TRBJ2-2; TRBD1 or TRBD2 may be the D gene (5 bases each). The CDR3 runs to 14 residues. Between the trimmed V and J ends, which lost 6 bases and 2 bases, there was a span of 13 bases. Germline V lookup: CDR1 SQVTM, CDR2 ANQGSEA. In nucleotides, the CDR3 is TGCAGCGTAGAGAGGGACCCCAACACCGGGGAGCTGTTTTTT. Translated, it gives CSVERDPNTGELFF.

The chain uses TRBV7-8 and TRBJ2-2, with 11 bases that match TRBD2. Per germline, CDR1 SGHVS and CDR2 FQNEAQ. CDR3 length: 17 amino acids. The ends lost 5 bases at V and 2 bases at J; junction bases unmatched: 7. The CDR3 protein is CASSPALAGGNTGELFF. The CDR3 region has the DNA TGTGCCAGCAGCCCGGCCCTAGCGGGGGGAAACACCGGGGAGCTGTTTTTT.

The chain combines TRBV13 with TRBJ2-1; D unresolved. Germline CDR1 is PRHDT and CDR2 is FYEKMQ (reference sequence). V lost 3 bases and J lost 9, with 9 bases in between. The CDR3 loop spans 12 amino acids. The CDR3, as DNA: TGTGCCAGCAGCTTCCAAGGCGGTGAGCAGTTCTTC. Translation: CASSFQGGEQFF.

This clone was counted only a few times. The chain carries TRBV2 and TRBJ2-1; tentative D call: TRBD1 (6 bases). The CDR3 spans 16 residues. Per germline, CDR1 SNHLY and CDR2 FYNNEI. Between the trimmed V and J ends, which lost 4 bases and 0 bases, there was a span of 13 bases. CDR3 residues: CASSVGQGSSYNEQFF. The CDR3 DNA is TGTGCCAGCAGTGTGGGGCAGGGGAGCTCCTACAATGAGCAGTTCTTC.

V and J are TRBV27 and TRBJ1-2, with unresolved D. Germline lookup yields CDR1 MNHEY and CDR2 SMNVEV (reference sequence). There are 13 residues in the CDR3. Trimming stripped 2 bases from V and 4 bases from J, with 8 bases between. CDR3 in amino acids: CASSLGQLYGYTF. The CDR3 DNA reads as TGTGCCAGCAGTTTAGGGCAGCTCTATGGCTACACCTTC.

This clone was counted only a few times. This rearrangement joins TRBV7-2 to TRBJ2-3; tentative D call: TRBD2 (6 bases). The CDR3 is made up of 13 amino acids. Germline V lookup: CDR1 SGHTA, CDR2 FQGNSA. Trimming took off 4 bases at V and 4 bases at J, with 9 bases between the two ends. CDR3 residues: CASSSGVPDTQYF. DNA of the CDR3: TGTGCCAGCAGCTCGGGGGTTCCAGATACGCAGTATTTT.

The V and J genes are TRBV5-4 and TRBJ2-5; 13 nucleotides align to TRBD2. Trimming removed 0 bases from V and 5 bases from J; junction bases left unmatched: 7. Per the germline V gene, CDR1 is SGHNT and CDR2 is YYREEE (reference sequence). The CDR3 sequence is 17 residues long. The CDR3 protein is CASSLGLAGGSGETQYF. For the CDR3, the DNA is TGTGCCAGCAGCTTGGGACTAGCGGGGGGCTCCGGGGAGACCCAGTACTTC.

V and J are TRBV30 and TRBJ2-3, with TRBD1 identical over 10 bases. Per germline, CDR1 GTSNPN and CDR2 SVGIG (reference sequence). The length of the CDR3 is 16 residues. V shed 0 bases and J 3 bases; nucleotides not matched to a gene: 6. The CDR3 protein is CAWSVRGQGRTDTQYF. As DNA, the CDR3 is TGTGCCTGGAGTGTACGGGGACAGGGGAGAACAGATACGCAGTATTTT. Filled out from reference TRBV30 and TRBJ2-3, the complete variable domain reads SQTIHQWPATLVQPVGSPLSLECTVEGTSNPNLYWYRQAAGRGLQLLFYSVGIGQISSEVPQNLSASRPQDRQFILSSKKLLLSDSGFYLCAWSVRGQGRTDTQYFGPGTRLTVL.

This clone was detected a few times. One end of the junction varies from germline; a read error may be responsible. The chain uses TRBV2 and TRBJ1-4; TRBD1 is a possible D gene (5 bases). CDR1 and CDR2 from the germline V gene are SNHLY and FYNNEI. CDR3 length equals 12 residues. The CDR3 is CASREDSEKLFF. DNA for the CDR3: TGTGCCAGCAGGGAAGACAGCGAAAAACTGTTTTTT.

This clone turned up a few times. V is TRBV19 and J is TRBJ2-1; 7 nucleotides match TRBD1. Germline V gene lookup returns CDR1 LNHDA and CDR2 SQIVND (reference sequence). J lost 4 bases, V lost 7 bases, and 7 bases had no gene match. This CDR3 is 14 amino acids long. CDR3 DNA sequence: TGTGCCAGTAACGAAGGGACAGATTACAATGAGCAGTTCTTC. Amino acids: CASNEGTDYNEQFF.

This clone appeared a few times. The V call is TRBV30, the J call TRBJ2-5; D is tentatively TRBD1 or TRBD2 (5 bases each). Germline-derived CDR1 and CDR2 are GTSNPN and SVGIG (reference sequence). With 2 bases removed from V and 3 bases from J, the gap between germline ends came to 13 bases. CDR3 size: 14 residues. DNA of the CDR3: TGTGCCTGGAGTACCGGGGCAGGCGAAGAGACCCAGTACTTC. This encodes CAWSTGAGEETQYF. The full variable domain, rest sourced from reference TRBV30 and TRBJ2-5, is SQTIHQWPATLVQPVGSPLSLECTVEGTSNPNLYWYRQAAGRGLQLLFYSVGIGQISSEVPQNLSASRPQDRQFILSSKKLLLSDSGFYLCAWSTGAGEETQYFGPGTRLLVL.

With regard to this clone: This same CDR3 is encoded by further DNA sequences in the sample. The rearrangement joins TRBV7-9 to TRBJ2-3; D not certain. The CDR3 is made up of 11 amino acids. Per germline, CDR1 SEHNR and CDR2 FQNEAQ (reference sequence). The ends were cut back, 6 bases at V and 2 bases at J, with 3 bases in the middle. CDR3 in DNA: TGTGCCAGCAGTCTCACAGATACGCAGTATTTT. This translates into CASSLTDTQYF.

This clone has only a few counts. The chain carries TRBV5-6 and TRBJ2-1, with D hard to call. The CDR3 loop spans 12 amino acids. Germline CDR1 is SGHDT and CDR2 is YYEEEE. The ends were cut back, 1 base at V and 7 bases at J, with 6 bases in the middle. The CDR3 nucleotides are TGTGCCAGCAGCTTGCCCACGAATGAGCAGTTCTTC. This codes for CASSLPTNEQFF.

This chain links TRBV29-1 with TRBJ1-5; D remains unclear. With 3 bases removed from V and 3 bases from J, the gap between germline ends came to 12 bases. Germline-derived CDR1 and CDR2 are SQVTM and ANQGSEA. The CDR3 extends over 14 amino acids. CDR3 DNA sequence: TGCAGCGTTGAGCATGCGGTCCTCAATCAGCCCCAGCATTTT. Encoded protein: CSVEHAVLNQPQHF.

This clone was seen only a few times. The chain links TRBV29-1 to TRBJ2-1; D perhaps matches TRBD1 (6 bases). CDR1 is SQVTM, CDR2 ANQGSEA, per germline. Trimming took off 7 bases at V and 8 bases at J, with 15 bases between the two ends. The CDR3 is made up of 12 amino acids. The CDR3 is CSALQGTDEQFF. The CDR3 nucleotides are TGCAGCGCCCTACAGGGTACGGATGAGCAGTTCTTC.

This chain joins TRBV5-1 and TRBJ2-7, with D hard to call. The V end was cut by 4 bases, the J end by 0 bases, with 8 bases between. Germline loops: CDR1 SGHRS, CDR2 YFSETQ. The CDR3 is 13 amino acids. CDR3 sequence reads: CASSKDDSYEQYF. The CDR3 DNA reads TGCGCCAGCAGCAAGGATGACTCCTACGAGCAGTACTTC.

This chain joins TRBV30 and TRBJ2-2, with 7 positions matching TRBD1. The CDR3 contains 15 residues. CDR1 is GTSNPN and CDR2 is SVGIG in the germline V gene (reference sequence). The trim removed 3 bases at V and 0 bases at J, leaving 4 bases unmatched. The CDR3 reads CAWRGDSSNTGELFF. In DNA form, the CDR3 reads TGTGCCTGGAGGGGGGACAGCTCGAACACCGGGGAGCTGTTTTTT.

In DNA form, the CDR3 reads TGTGCCTACTATCCAGACAGGACCACACGGGGCTACACCTTC. Translated, it gives CAYYPDRTTRGYTF. The chain couples TRBV30 to TRBJ1-2; a possible D gene is TRBD1 (6 bases). Germline CDR1 is GTSNPN and CDR2 is SVGIG (reference sequence). The CDR3 length is 14 residues. V lost 7 bases to trimming and J lost 8 bases, with 23 bases between them.

The genes are TRBV19 and TRBJ2-1; D is ambiguous. Germline loops: CDR1 LNHDA, CDR2 SQIVND (reference sequence). The CDR3 loop spans 12 amino acids. Trimming pared 7 bases from V and 7 bases from J, leaving 11 bases between. The CDR3 DNA follows: TGTGCCAGTACGTTAGGTGGGAATGAGCAGTTCTTC. Amino acid sequence: CASTLGGNEQFF.